The clone carrying this TCR beta chain was picked up many times. The antigen is unknown. At one boundary the junction diverges from the germline segment, which might be a read error. The record originates from a study of T-cell memory formation after mild COVID-19. Overall study context: Largely donor-specific TCR clusters were found. Study-wide points: Memory sampled before infection contained some responding clones, suggesting cross-reactive memory joined. A second wave expanding day 15 to 37 was CD4+-biased; contracting clones were balanced.

CDR1 MGHDK and CDR2 SYGVNS come from the germline V gene. The CDR3 runs 11 residues. TCRdb processed the 5' RACE reads anew with MiXCR; each CDR3 protein has one entry. The sample holds about 13,000 distinct CDR3 sequences, around 20% seen once. V usage is TRBV25-1 and J usage is TRBJ2-7; D is unresolved. This sequence was found in an adult woman who had mild COVID-19 (a few samples of this study predate the infection). Cell type and time point are not known. The sequencing sample was made of PBMCs or a T cell subset sorted from them (not recorded which). The CDR3 loop reads CASSEYYEQYF. DNA of the CDR3: TGTGCCAGCAGCGAATACTACGAGCAGTACTTC.